This passage covers 9 T cell receptor beta chains from one sample sequenced in a study of CD8 T cell repertoires and HIV-1 epitope variants. Produced via immunoSEQ multiplex PCR; TCRdb's table is partial and in-frame only. The sample includes approximately 2,800 clones, about 69% of them seen just once. These TCRs' antigens remain unknown. Material: cultured CD8+ T cells derived from PBMCs. The receptors were sampled from a male donor with HIV.

This clone was seen a handful of times. The V call is TRBV10-3, the J call TRBJ2-1, with 8 bases fitting TRBD1. The junction had 6 bases not matched to a gene; V was cut back by 1 base and J by 4 bases. CDR1 and CDR2 (germline): ENHRY, SYGVKD. The CDR3 length is 16 residues. DNA of the CDR3: TGTGCCATCAGTGAGTTGCAGGGGGCCGGATACAATGAGCAGTTCTTC. It specifies CAISELQGAGYNEQFF.

This clone turned up a few times. This chain links TRBV11-2 with TRBJ2-7; either TRBD1 or TRBD2 may fit D (5 bases each). The CDR3 length is 13 residues. V was cut by 4 bases and J by 2 bases, with 9 bases left in between. Germline V gene lookup returns CDR1 SGHAT and CDR2 FQNNGV. The DNA of the CDR3 is TGTGCCAGCAGCTGGGACGCCACCTACGAGCAGTACTTC. Amino acid sequence: CASSWDATYEQYF.

The rearrangement joins TRBV5-6 to TRBJ2-7; 7 nucleotides align to TRBD1. The CDR3 spans 13 residues. The V and J ends lost 3 bases and 5 bases, in that order; junction bases with no gene match: 5. Germline CDR1 and CDR2: SGHDT and YYEEEE. CDR3: CASSSTGFDEQYF. The CDR3 coding sequence is TGTGCCAGCAGCTCGACAGGGTTCGACGAGCAGTACTTC. The entire variable domain, with the rest obtained from reference TRBV5-6 and TRBJ2-7, is as follows: DAGVTQSPTHLIKTRGQQVTLRCSPKSGHDTVSWYQQALGQGPQFIFQYYEEEERQRGNFPDRFSGHQFPNYSSELNVNALLLGDSALYLCASSSTGFDEQYFGPGTRLTVT.

This chain links TRBV7-8 with TRBJ2-3; D gene uncertain. The V gene's germline CDR1 is SGHVS and CDR2 FQNEAQ. V was trimmed by 5 bases and J by 5 bases, leaving 17 bases between them. CDR3 length: 15 residues. The chain's CDR3 is CASSQSEPLGDTQYF. In DNA form, the CDR3 reads TGTGCCAGCAGCCAGTCGGAGCCGCTCGGAGATACGCAGTATTTT.

The rearrangement joins TRBV30 to TRBJ2-1; tentatively, D is TRBD1 (6 bases). Germline loops: CDR1 GTSNPN, CDR2 SVGIG (reference sequence). Trimming took 1 base from V and 13 from J, leaving 14 bases between them. The CDR3 consists of 12 residues. CDR3 residues: CAWSEGEQLQFF. Written as DNA, the CDR3 is TGTGCCTGGAGTGAGGGGGAACAGCTCCAGTTCTTC. Full variable domain (rest looked up from reference TRBV30 and TRBJ2-1): SQTIHQWPATLVQPVGSPLSLECTVEGTSNPNLYWYRQAAGRGLQLLFYSVGIGQISSEVPQNLSASRPQDRQFILSSKKLLLSDSGFYLCAWSEGEQLQFFGPGTRLTVL.

The V gene is TRBV4-2, the J gene TRBJ2-3; D is perhaps TRBD1 or TRBD2 (5 bases each). Germline assignment: CDR1 LGHNA and CDR2 YNFKEQ. The CDR3 loop spans 17 amino acids. V was trimmed by 0 bases and J by 2 bases, leaving 15 bases between them. This chain's CDR3 is CASSQDPGTVLTDTQYF. The CDR3 DNA follows: TGTGCCAGCAGCCAAGATCCCGGGACGGTACTCACAGATACGCAGTATTTT.

This chain uses TRBV19 with TRBJ1-4; 7 positions match TRBD1. Trimming removed 4 bases from V and 8 bases from J; junction bases left unmatched: 16. The CDR3 length is 17 residues. Germline CDR1 is LNHDA and CDR2 is SQIVND (reference sequence). CDR3 protein: CASSTQTDRTMREKLFF. CDR3 sequence (DNA): TGTGCCAGTAGTACACAAACGGACAGGACGATGCGGGAAAAACTGTTTTTT.

The rearrangement links TRBV9 to TRBJ1-6; 8 nucleotides align to TRBD1. The CDR3 extends over 19 amino acids. CDR1 is SGDLS and CDR2 is YYNGEE in the germline V gene. V trimming: 0 bases; J trimming: 7 bases; junction bases outside the gene matches: 15. DNA of the CDR3: TGTGCCAGCAGCGTAGACAAAGGGACAGGCTCTGGGGGGAATTCACCCCTCCACTTT. Protein product: CASSVDKGTGSGGNSPLHF.

This clone was seen once. The V and J genes are TRBV11-2 and TRBJ1-3, with 9 nucleotides matching TRBD1. V dropped 0 bases and J dropped 4; count of bases not matched to a gene: 4. Germline assignment: CDR1 SGHAT and CDR2 FQNNGV. CDR3 length: 16 residues. CDR3 nucleotides: TGTGCCAGCAGCTTAGACGGACAGGGGCCGGGAAACACCATATATTTT. It translates to CASSLDGQGPGNTIYF.